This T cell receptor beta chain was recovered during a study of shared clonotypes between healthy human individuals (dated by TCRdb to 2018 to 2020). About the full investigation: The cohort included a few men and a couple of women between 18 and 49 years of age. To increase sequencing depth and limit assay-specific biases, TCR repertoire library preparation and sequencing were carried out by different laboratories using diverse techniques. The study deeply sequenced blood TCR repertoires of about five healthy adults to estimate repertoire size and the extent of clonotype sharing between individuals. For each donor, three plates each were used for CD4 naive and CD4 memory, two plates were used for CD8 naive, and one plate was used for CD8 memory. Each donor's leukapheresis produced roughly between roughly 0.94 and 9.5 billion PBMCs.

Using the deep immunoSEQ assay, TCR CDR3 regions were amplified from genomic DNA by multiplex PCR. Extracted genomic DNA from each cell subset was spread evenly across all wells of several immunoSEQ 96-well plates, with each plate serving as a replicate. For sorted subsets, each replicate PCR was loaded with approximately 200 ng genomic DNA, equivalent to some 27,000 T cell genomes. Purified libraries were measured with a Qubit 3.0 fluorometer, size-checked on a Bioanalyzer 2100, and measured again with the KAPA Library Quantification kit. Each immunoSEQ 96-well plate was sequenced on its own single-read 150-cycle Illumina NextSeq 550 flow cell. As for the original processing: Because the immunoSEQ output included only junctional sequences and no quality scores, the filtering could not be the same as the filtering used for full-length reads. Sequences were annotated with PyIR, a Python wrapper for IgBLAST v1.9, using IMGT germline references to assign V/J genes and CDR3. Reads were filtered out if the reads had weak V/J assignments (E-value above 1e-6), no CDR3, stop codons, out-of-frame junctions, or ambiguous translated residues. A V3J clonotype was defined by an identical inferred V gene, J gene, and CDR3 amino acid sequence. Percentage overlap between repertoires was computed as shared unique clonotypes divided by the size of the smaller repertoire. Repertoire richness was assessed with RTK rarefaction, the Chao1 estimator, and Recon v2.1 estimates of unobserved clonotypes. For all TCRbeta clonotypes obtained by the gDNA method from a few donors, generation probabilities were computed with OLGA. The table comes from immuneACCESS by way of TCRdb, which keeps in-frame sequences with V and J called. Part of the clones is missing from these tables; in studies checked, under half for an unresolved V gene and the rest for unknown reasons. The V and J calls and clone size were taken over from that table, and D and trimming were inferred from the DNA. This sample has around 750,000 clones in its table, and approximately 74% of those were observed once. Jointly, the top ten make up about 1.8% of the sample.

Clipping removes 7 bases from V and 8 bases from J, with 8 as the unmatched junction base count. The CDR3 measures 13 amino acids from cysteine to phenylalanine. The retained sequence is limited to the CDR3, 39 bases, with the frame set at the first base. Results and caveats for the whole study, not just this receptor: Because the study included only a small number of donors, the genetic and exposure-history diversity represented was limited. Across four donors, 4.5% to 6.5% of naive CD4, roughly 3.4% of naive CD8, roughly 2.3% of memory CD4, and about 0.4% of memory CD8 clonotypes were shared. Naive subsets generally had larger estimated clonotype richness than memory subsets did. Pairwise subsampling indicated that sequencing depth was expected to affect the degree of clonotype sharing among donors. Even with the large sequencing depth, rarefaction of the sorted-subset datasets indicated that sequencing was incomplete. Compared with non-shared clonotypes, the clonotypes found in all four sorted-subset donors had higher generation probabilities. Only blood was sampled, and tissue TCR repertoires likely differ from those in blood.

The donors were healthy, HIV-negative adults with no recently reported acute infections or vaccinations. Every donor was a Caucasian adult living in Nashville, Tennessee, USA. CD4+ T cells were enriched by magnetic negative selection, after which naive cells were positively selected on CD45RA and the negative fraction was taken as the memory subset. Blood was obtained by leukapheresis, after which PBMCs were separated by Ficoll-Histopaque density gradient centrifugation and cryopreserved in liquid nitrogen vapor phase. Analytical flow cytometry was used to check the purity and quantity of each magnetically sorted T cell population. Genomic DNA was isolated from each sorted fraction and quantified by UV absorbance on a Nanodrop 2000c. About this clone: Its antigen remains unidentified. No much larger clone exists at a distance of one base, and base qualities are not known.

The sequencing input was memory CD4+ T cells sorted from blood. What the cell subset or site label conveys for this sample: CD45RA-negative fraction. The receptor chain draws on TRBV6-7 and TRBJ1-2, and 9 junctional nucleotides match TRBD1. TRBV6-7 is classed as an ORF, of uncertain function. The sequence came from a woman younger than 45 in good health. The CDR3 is CASNLGQGLGYTF. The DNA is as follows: TGTGCCAGCAACCTTGGACAGGGGTTGGGCTACACCTTC.